This T cell receptor beta chain was identified in a study of blood T cell repertoires in COVID-19. As for the study in general: Italy, Spain and the United States were the sources of the convalescent and acute COVID-19 samples. In each case, the material was cDNA or gDNA derived from T cells, B-cell-depleted T cells, or PBMCs.

Per the authors' pipeline: The authors estimated nucleated cell counts from reference gene primer amplification. The table came from immunoSEQ multiplex PCR; TCRdb's copy has only in-frame clones and leaves some out. V and J calls and clone size come straight from that table; D and trimming were deduced from the DNA. In the table there are about 37,000 clones, around nine tenths of which are singletons. V was cut by 4 bases and J by 0 bases, with 6 bases left in between. This CDR3 comprises 13 residues. Germline V gives CDR1 PRHDT, CDR2 FYEKMQ (reference sequence). The sequenced material came from peripheral blood. This TCR was sampled from a human donor in a cohort sampled during active COVID-19. V is TRBV13 and J is TRBJ1-2, with D perhaps TRBD1 (5 bases). The CDR3 protein is CASSSTANYGYTF. The CDR3 bases are TGTGCCAGCAGCTCGACAGCTAACTATGGCTACACCTTC.